The TCR beta chain under discussion was sequenced for a study of vaccination and CD4 T cells after COVID-19. Time point noted: late sampling 161 to 241 days after vaccination in a few convalescent patients. Treatment noted: roughly 11-day PBMC culture with coronavirus spike peptide pools or control peptides (ViraFEST assay). With peptide pools, ViraFEST first expanded antigen-specific T cells and afterwards sequenced their TCRs. IL-2 (around 9.1 IU/ml) and peptide pools (about 10 ug/ml) were added to cultures of over 1.5 million PBMCs per well. Findings and caveats of the study: Vaccine-specific clones in convalescent patients were spike mono-reactive in 304 of 307 cases.

The table lists this clonotype with a few counts. Its antigen is unknown. There are 14 residues in the CDR3. Trimming pared 0 bases from V and 3 bases from J, leaving 10 bases between. The V gene's germline CDR1 is SGHNT and CDR2 YYREEE (reference sequence). With the Oncomine TCR Beta short-read assay, DNA from cultured CD4+ T cells was sequenced. A single record per CDR3 protein comes from TCRdb applying MiXCR to the PCR reads. The sample carries about 24,000 distinct CDR3 sequences, under 50% recorded once. This sequence originates from a human donor who had recovered from COVID-19. V usage is TRBV5-4 and J usage is TRBJ2-7; D may be TRBD2 (5 bases). The sequences come from CD4+ T cells from blood, cultured in vitro, collected about 7 months after SARS-CoV-2 vaccination. The CDR3 is CASSLARRHYEQYF. In nucleotides, the CDR3 is TGTGCCAGCAGCTTGGCCAGGAGGCACTACGAGCAGTACTTC.